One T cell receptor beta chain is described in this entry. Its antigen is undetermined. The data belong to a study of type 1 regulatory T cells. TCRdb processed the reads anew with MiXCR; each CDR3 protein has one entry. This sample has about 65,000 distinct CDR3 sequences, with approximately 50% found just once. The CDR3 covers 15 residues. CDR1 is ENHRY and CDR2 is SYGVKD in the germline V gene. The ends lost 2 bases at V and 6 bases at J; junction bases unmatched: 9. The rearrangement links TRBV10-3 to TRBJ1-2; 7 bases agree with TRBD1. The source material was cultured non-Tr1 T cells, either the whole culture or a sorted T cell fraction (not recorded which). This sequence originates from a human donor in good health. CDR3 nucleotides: TGTGCCATCAGTGAGGGGGACAGCGGGCGAGATGGCTACACCTTC. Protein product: CAISEGDSGRDGYTF.